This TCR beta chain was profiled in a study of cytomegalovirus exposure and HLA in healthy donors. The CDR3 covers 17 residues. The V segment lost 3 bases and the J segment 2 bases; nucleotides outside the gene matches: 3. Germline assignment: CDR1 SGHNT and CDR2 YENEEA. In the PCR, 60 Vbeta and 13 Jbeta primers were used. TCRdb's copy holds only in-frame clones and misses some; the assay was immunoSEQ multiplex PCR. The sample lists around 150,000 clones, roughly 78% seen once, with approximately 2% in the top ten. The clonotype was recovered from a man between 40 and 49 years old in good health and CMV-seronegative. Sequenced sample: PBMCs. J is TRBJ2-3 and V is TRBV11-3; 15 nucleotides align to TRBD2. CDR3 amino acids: CASSLGTSGRNTDTQYF. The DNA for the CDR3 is TGTGCCAGCAGCTTGGGGACTAGCGGGAGGAACACAGATACGCAGTATTTT.